A single sample gave rise to the 17 T cell receptor beta chains below, sequenced in a study of CD8 T cells in Susac syndrome. After extraction with the RNeasy kit, 0.5 to 1 ug of the RNA was reverse transcribed using random hexamers. TCRdb reprocessed the immunoSEQ multiplex PCR reads via MiXCR and lists one record per CDR3 protein. Of around 170,000 distinct CDR3 sequences listed, about 95% were seen once; the top ten hold less than 0.2%. The sample comprised CD8+ T cells from PBMCs. These TCRs come from a human donor with multiple sclerosis.

The chain employs TRBV9 and TRBJ2-7, with D perhaps matching TRBD1 or TRBD2 (6 bases each). The V and J ends lost 0 bases and 1 base respectively, with 11 bases between them. Germline V gene sequence: CDR1 SGDLS, CDR2 YYNGEE. There are 15 residues in the CDR3. The CDR3 sequence: CASSVGPGASYEQYF. The DNA for the CDR3 is TGTGCCAGCAGCGTAGGTCCGGGGGCATCCTACGAGCAGTACTTC. The variable domain in full, with the rest retrieved from reference TRBV9 and TRBJ2-7, is DSGVTQTPKHLITATGQRVTLRCSPRSGDLSVYWYQQSLDQGLQFLIQYYNGEERAKGNILERFSAQQFPDLHSELNLSSLELGDSALYFCASSVGPGASYEQYFGPGTRLTVT.

The V call is TRBV15, the J call TRBJ2-2, with 11 positions matching TRBD2. This CDR3 region has 17 residues. Germline V CDR1 and CDR2: LNHNV, YYDKDF (reference sequence). Unmatched junction bases numbered 9, after V lost 3 bases and J lost 6 bases. CDR3 residues: CATSRSLAGGRPGELFF. CDR3 bases: TGTGCCACCAGCAGGTCCCTAGCGGGGGGAAGACCCGGGGAGCTGTTTTTT.

The V call is TRBV3-1, the J call TRBJ2-1; D might be TRBD1 (6 bases). V was pared by 2 bases and J by 1 base, with 6 bases between. Germline-derived CDR1 and CDR2 are LGHDT and YNNKEL (reference sequence). The CDR3 loop spans 14 amino acids. The CDR3, as DNA: TGTGCCAGCAGCCAACAGGGGTCCTACAATGAGCAGTTCTTC. Protein sequence: CASSQQGSYNEQFF.

This sequence joins TRBV5-1 and TRBJ2-1; unclear D gene. Germline CDR1 SGHRS, CDR2 YFSETQ. V was clipped by 0 bases and J by 5 bases, with 12 bases between them. This CDR3 is built from 15 residues. CDR3 sequence: CASSLAISSHNEQFF. For the CDR3, the DNA is TGCGCCAGCAGCTTGGCAATTTCGTCCCACAATGAGCAGTTCTTC.

The chain has TRBV7-9 and TRBJ1-2, with TRBD1 as a possible D gene (5 bases). The CDR3 runs 15 residues. CDR1 SEHNR and CDR2 FQNEAQ come from the germline V gene (reference sequence). V was cut by 1 base and J by 2 bases, with 11 bases left in between. The CDR3 region is CASSLGDGRNYGYTF. In DNA, the CDR3 is TGTGCCAGCAGCTTAGGGGACGGGAGAAACTATGGCTACACCTTC. The full variable domain, with the rest looked up from reference TRBV7-9 and TRBJ1-2, is DTGVSQNPRHKITKRGQNVTFRCDPISEHNRLYWYRQTLGQGPEFLTYFQNEAQLEKSRLLSDRFSAERPKGSFSTLEIQRTEQGDSAMYLCASSLGDGRNYGYTFGSGTRLTVV.

The chain combines TRBV6-1 with TRBJ2-5; 7 bases fit TRBD2. Per germline, CDR1 MNHNS and CDR2 SASEGT. This CDR3 comprises 14 residues. Trimming took 2 bases from V and 5 from J; bases not matched to a gene: 5. The CDR3 DNA reads as TGTGCCAGCAGTGAATGGGGGGGGATGGAGACCCAGTACTTC. Residues: CASSEWGGMETQYF.

This clonotype is a singleton in its sample. The V call is TRBV9, the J call TRBJ2-3; D call uncertain. Germline CDR1 SGDLS, CDR2 YYNGEE. The V gene lost 3 bases and the J gene lost 6 bases, with 11 bases spanning the gap. The CDR3 is 13 amino acids. The chain's CDR3 is CASSASPMDTQYF. CDR3 in DNA: TGTGCCAGCAGCGCCTCCCCCATGGATACGCAGTATTTT.

The chain recombines TRBV3-1 with TRBJ2-1; possible D gene TRBD2, 5 bases. The CDR3 covers 16 residues. Germline V gives CDR1 LGHDT, CDR2 YNNKEL (reference sequence). Trimming shortened V by 4 bases and J by 0 bases, and 13 bases separated the two germline ends. The CDR3 DNA reads as TGTGCCAGCAGCCCACCCAGCGGCTACTCCTACAATGAGCAGTTCTTC. Translating it yields CASSPPSGYSYNEQFF.

This rearrangement joins TRBV3-1 to TRBJ1-1, with 7 bases identical to TRBD1. Losses at the gene ends were 0 bases for V and 1 base for J; bases not matched to a gene: 5. The CDR3 totals 16 residues. Looked up from germline, CDR1 is LGHDT and CDR2 is YNNKEL (reference sequence). As DNA, the CDR3 is TGTGCCAGCAGCCAAGAAAGGGGGACAGCGAACACTGAAGCTTTCTTT. This encodes CASSQERGTANTEAFF.

The chain joins TRBV6-5 to TRBJ2-3; perhaps TRBD2 as D (6 bases). The germline V and J ends were trimmed by 0 bases and 2 bases, with 9 bases remaining between them. Germline CDR1 reads MNHEY; CDR2 reads SVGAGI. The CDR3 loop spans 15 amino acids. CDR3 in DNA: TGTGCCAGCAGTTACTCGACTAGTTCCACAGATACGCAGTATTTT. This codes for CASSYSTSSTDTQYF.

The chain joins TRBV20-1 to TRBJ1-5; no definite D call. Germline values: CDR1 DFQATT, CDR2 SNEGSKA (reference sequence). The CDR3 runs 13 residues. V lost 3 bases, J lost 3 bases, and 9 bases lay in between. CDR3 region: CSARGINNQPQHF. CDR3 DNA sequence: TGCAGTGCTAGGGGGATCAACAATCAGCCCCAGCATTTT.

V is TRBV5-6 and J is TRBJ2-7; unclear D gene. The ends were cut back, 1 base at V and 4 bases at J, with 9 bases in the middle. CDR1 is SGHDT and CDR2 is YYEEEE in the germline V gene. The CDR3 spans 13 residues. In nucleotides, the CDR3 is TGTGCCAGCAGCTTGAGGCGGATTTACGAGCAGTACTTC. This gives the protein CASSLRRIYEQYF.

The genes are TRBV30 and TRBJ1-4; unclear D gene. CDR1 is GTSNPN, CDR2 SVGIG, per germline (reference sequence). V lost 2 bases, J lost 10 bases, and 20 bases lay in between. The CDR3 extends over 15 amino acids. The chain's CDR3 is CAWSPPGRAFGKLFF. The CDR3 nucleotides are TGTGCCTGGAGTCCCCCGGGGAGGGCCTTCGGAAAACTGTTTTTT.

CDR3 protein: CASSRGASYNEQFF. The DNA of the CDR3 is TGTGCCAGCAGTCGCGGGGCCTCCTACAATGAGCAGTTCTTC. This sequence joins TRBV27 and TRBJ2-1; possible D gene TRBD2, 6 bases. CDR1 MNHEY and CDR2 SMNVEV come from the germline V gene (reference sequence). This CDR3 contains 14 residues. V was pared by 5 bases and J by 0 bases, with 8 bases between.

J is TRBJ2-3 and V is TRBV7-9; D uncertain. Germline V gives CDR1 SEHNR, CDR2 FQNEAQ (reference sequence). There are 13 residues in the CDR3. V lost 4 bases to trimming and J lost 4 bases, with 9 bases between them. The CDR3 DNA follows: TGTGCCAGCAGCTCGAAGGGCGCAGATACGCAGTATTTT. Translated: CASSSKGADTQYF.

This clonotype has just one count. This chain connects TRBV2 to TRBJ1-1; D is unclear. Between the trimmed V and J ends, which lost 4 bases and 1 base, there was a span of 16 bases. Germline V CDR1 and CDR2: SNHLY, FYNNEI. The CDR3 is 16 amino acids. As DNA, the CDR3 is TGTGCCAGCAGTGTGACCCTCGTGGGCCCGAACACTGAAGCTTTCTTT. It specifies CASSVTLVGPNTEAFF.

V gene TRBV29-1 combines with J gene TRBJ1-1; D is ambiguous. Trimming left V 2 bases short and J 8 bases short, with 12 bases between. The CDR3 sequence is 12 residues long. The germline CDR1 and CDR2 sequences are SQVTM and ANQGSEA. In nucleotides, the CDR3 is TGCAGCGTTGAACCCCGGGCAGGAGAAGCTTTCTTT. The encoded protein is CSVEPRAGEAFF. The full variable domain, rest sourced from reference TRBV29-1 and TRBJ1-1, is SAVISQKPSRDICQRGTSLTIQCQVDSQVTMMFWYRQQPGQSLTLIATANQGSEATYESGFVIDKFPISRPNLTFSTLTVSNMSPEDSSIYLCSVEPRAGEAFFGQGTRLTVV.